This TCR beta chain was retrieved from a study of T-cell reconstitution after alpha-beta-depleted transplantation in children. Study observations and caveats: The study traced high day-60 TCRbeta diversity in some patients to surviving recipient T cells and thymic progenitors. After one year, T-cell counts and TCRbeta diversity mostly came from new T cells. Several hundred expanded graft clones reportedly supplied alpha-beta T cells about two months after transplant.

Trimming took 6 bases from V and 3 from J; bases not matched to a gene: 0. The CDR3 is made up of 13 amino acids. This sample's TCRbeta library carried unique molecular identifier barcodes. TCRdb re-analysed the PCR reads in MiXCR, keeping a single row per CDR3 protein. The top ten clones hold under 35% of a sample with more than 400,000 distinct CDR3 sequences, 43% of them seen once. With regard to this clonotype: Its specificity is unknown.

The chain has TRBV12-3 or TRBV12-4 and TRBJ2-5; 11 bases line up with TRBD2. The clonotype originates from a girl aged 2 to 9 with aplastic anemia, due to receive a stem cell transplant. This specimen was PBMCs, taken before TCRalphabeta/CD19-depleted stem cell transplant. This CDR3 is CASRLAGEETQYF. In nucleotides, the CDR3 is TGTGCCAGCAGACTAGCGGGAGAAGAGACCCAGTACTTC.